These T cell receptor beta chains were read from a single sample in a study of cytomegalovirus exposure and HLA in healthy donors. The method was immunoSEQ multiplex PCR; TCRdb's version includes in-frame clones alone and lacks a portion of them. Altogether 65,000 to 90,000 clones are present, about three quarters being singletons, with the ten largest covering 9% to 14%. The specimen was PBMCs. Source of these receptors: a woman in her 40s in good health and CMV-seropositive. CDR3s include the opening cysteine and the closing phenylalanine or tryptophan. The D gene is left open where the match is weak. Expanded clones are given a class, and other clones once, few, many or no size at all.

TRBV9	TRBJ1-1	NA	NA	CASSAFQGTTEAFF	TGTGCCAGCAGCGCATTCCAGGGGACCACTGAAGCTTTCTTT
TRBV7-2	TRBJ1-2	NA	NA	CASSLDSGTSLGYTF	TGTGCCAGCAGCTTAGATTCCGGGACATCCCTTGGCTACACCTTC
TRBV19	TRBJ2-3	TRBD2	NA	CASSRTSGGLLSGDTQYF	TGTGCCAGTAGTAGGACTAGCGGGGGCCTATTAAGCGGGGATACGCAGTATTTT
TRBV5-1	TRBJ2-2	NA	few	CASSLDDAGIEGTGELFF	TGCGCCAGCAGCTTGGATGATGCGGGGATAGAAGGTACCGGGGAGCTGTTTTTT
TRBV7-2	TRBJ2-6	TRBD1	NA	CASSSTGQGYGANVLTF	TGTGCCAGCAGCTCAACGGGACAGGGTTATGGGGCCAACGTCCTGACTTTC
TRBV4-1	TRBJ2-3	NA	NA	CASSQEVGVTDTQYF	TGCGCCAGCAGCCAAGAAGTAGGGGTCACAGATACGCAGTATTTT
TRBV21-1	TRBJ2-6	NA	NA	CASSASLREASGANVLTF	TGTGCCAGCAGCGCATCGCTGAGGGAGGCGTCCGGGGCCAACGTCCTGACTTTC
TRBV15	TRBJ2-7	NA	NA	CATSRGSVGDEQYF	TGTGCCACCAGCAGAGGTTCGGTTGGAGACGAGCAGTACTTC
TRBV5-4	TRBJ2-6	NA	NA	CASSFTRLVRSGANVLTF	TGTGCCAGCAGCTTCACTCGCTTGGTTCGCTCTGGGGCCAACGTCCTGACTTTC
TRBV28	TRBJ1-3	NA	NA	CASSLLAGPGNTIYF	TGTGCCAGCAGTTTACTAGCCGGCCCTGGAAACACCATATATTTT
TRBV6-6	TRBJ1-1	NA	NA	CASSTPLEAEAFF	TGTGCCAGCAGTACCCCCTTAGAGGCTGAAGCTTTCTTT